The next 17 T cell receptor beta chains were all read from a single sample in a study of cytomegalovirus exposure and HLA in healthy donors (TCRdb year 2017). Library construction relied on the immunoSEQ multiplex PCR assay. TCRdb re-hosts the immuneACCESS table, in-frame sequences only. Its copies lack some clones; in the studies checked, an unresolved V gene accounts for under half of them, and the cause for the rest is not known. Recorded for this sample are around 58,000 clones; approximately 90% of them occurred a single time. The ten largest clonotypes hold over 1.5% of the sample. The sample consisted of PBMCs. The receptors originated from a woman aged 18-30 years in good health and CMV-seronegative.

The CDR3 DNA is TGTGCCAGCCAAAGTGTGGGAGGGCTGGGCACCGGGGAGCTGTTTTTT. As protein: CASQSVGGLGTGELFF. This chain joins TRBV28 and TRBJ2-2, with 7 bases fitting TRBD2. The CDR3 spans 16 residues. Germline values: CDR1 MDHEN, CDR2 SYDVKM. V gave up 8 bases and J gave up 4 bases; unmatched junction bases: 13.

The chain has TRBV10-3 and TRBJ2-1; 8 bases are a match to TRBD1. The germline V gene has CDR1 ENHRY and CDR2 SYGVKD. The V gene end was trimmed by 8 bases and the J gene end by 2 bases; junction bases not matched to a gene: 20. The CDR3 totals 19 residues. The CDR3 DNA follows: TGTGCCATCTCAAAGCGGACAGGGAACAATCCCGCTACCTACAATGAGCAGTTCTTC. This encodes CAISKRTGNNPATYNEQFF.

In this sample, this clone turned up once. The chain carries TRBV28 and TRBJ1-5; no clear D gene. Trimming left V 5 bases short and J 4 bases short, with 12 bases between. The CDR3 is 14 residues long. Looked up from germline, CDR1 is MDHEN and CDR2 is SYDVKM. Written as DNA, the CDR3 is TGTGCCAGCAGTGACCCCCCGGGAAATCAGCCCCAGCATTTT. This encodes CASSDPPGNQPQHF.

The chain combines TRBV7-8 with TRBJ2-4; TRBD2 matches at 12 bases. Germline V lookup: CDR1 SGHVS, CDR2 FQNEAQ. This CDR3 has 18 residues. J was trimmed by 1 base and V by 5 bases; bases with no gene match: 9. The CDR3 region is CASSKGLAGTLAKNIQYF. CDR3 in DNA: TGTGCCAGCAGCAAAGGACTAGCGGGGACCCTTGCCAAAAACATTCAGTACTTC.

The chain has TRBV27 and TRBJ1-2; 7 nucleotides match TRBD1. Germline V gene data show CDR1 as MNHEY and CDR2 as SMNVEV (reference sequence). With 4 bases clipped from V and 6 bases from J, the junction kept 8 bases outside the gene matches. This CDR3 has 14 residues. As DNA, the CDR3 is TGTGCCAGCAGTTCTCCGACAGGGCTGAATGGCTACACCTTC. It specifies CASSSPTGLNGYTF.

This clone came up once. Written as DNA, the CDR3 is TGTGCCAGCAGCCAAGATGAGGGGGGCACAGATACGCAGTATTTT. Its translation is CASSQDEGGTDTQYF. The V gene is TRBV4-2, the J gene TRBJ2-3; possibly TRBD1 for D (6 bases). CDR1 LGHNA and CDR2 YNFKEQ come from the germline V gene. V shed 0 bases and J shed 1 base, with 8 bases lying between them. The CDR3 runs to 15 residues.

The J gene is TRBJ1-2, the V gene TRBV7-6; D gene uncertain. Trimming removed 3 bases from V and 2 bases from J, with 7 bases in between. Germline V gene data show CDR1 as SGHVS and CDR2 as FNYEAQ. The CDR3 has 13 amino acids. For the CDR3, the DNA is TGTGCCAGCAGCTTTCGAGAGAACTATGGCTACACCTTC. It codes for CASSFRENYGYTF.

This chain connects TRBV2 to TRBJ2-7; a weak D match, TRBD1 (5 bases). Trimming stripped 8 bases from V and 7 bases from J, with 15 bases between. Germline CDR1 reads SNHLY; CDR2 reads FYNNEI. The CDR3 is 12 amino acids. CDR3 in amino acids: CASGQPDTEQYF. The DNA for the CDR3 is TGTGCCAGCGGCCAACCGGACACGGAGCAGTACTTC. Complete variable domain (other parts from reference TRBV2 and TRBJ2-7): EPEVTQTPSHQVTQMGQEVILRCVPISNHLYFYWYRQILGQKVEFLVSFYNNEISEKSEIFDDQFSVERPDGSNFTLKIRSTKLEDSAMYFCASGQPDTEQYFGPGTRLTVT.

The chain uses TRBV4-2 and TRBJ2-7; 8 bases line up with TRBD1. The CDR3 has 17 amino acids. CDR1 is LGHNA, CDR2 YNFKEQ, per germline. V gave up 2 bases and J gave up 4 bases; unmatched junction bases: 13. CDR3 protein: CASSQRPQGAIAYEQYF. The CDR3 DNA follows: TGTGCCAGCAGCCAACGGCCCCAGGGGGCGATAGCGTACGAGCAGTACTTC.

V and J are TRBV5-6 and TRBJ2-3; D is possibly TRBD2 (6 bases). Germline loops: CDR1 SGHDT, CDR2 YYEEEE. The CDR3 spans 16 residues. V dropped 4 bases and J dropped 6 bases, with 21 bases sitting between them. Here the CDR3 reads CASSESLGGRSDTQYF. The CDR3 nucleotides read TGTGCCAGCAGCGAGAGCCTAGGAGGGAGAAGCGATACGCAGTATTTT.

V gene TRBV27 combines with J gene TRBJ2-7; D is possibly TRBD1 (5 bases). This CDR3 comprises 14 residues. The germline CDR1 and CDR2 sequences are MNHEY and SMNVEV (reference sequence). Trimming stripped 5 bases from V and 0 bases from J, with 11 bases between. This CDR3 reads CASSPDSTSYEQYF. DNA for the CDR3: TGTGCCAGCAGTCCCGACAGCACCTCCTACGAGCAGTACTTC.

The chain joins TRBV6-1 to TRBJ2-1; 9 bases match TRBD2. The CDR3 is made up of 13 amino acids. The V gene's germline CDR1 is MNHNS and CDR2 SASEGT. Trimming took 8 bases from V and 5 from J; bases not matched to a gene: 4. The CDR3 sequence is CASGTSLNNEQFF. The CDR3 DNA reads as TGTGCCAGCGGGACTAGCCTCAACAATGAGCAGTTCTTC.

This CDR3 is CASSVGGRNTGELFF. The CDR3, as DNA: TGTGCCAGCAGCGTGGGGGGGCGTAACACCGGGGAGCTGTTTTTT. The chain couples TRBV5-4 to TRBJ2-2; TRBD2 is a possible D gene (7 bases). V lost 4 bases to trimming and J lost 2 bases, with 12 bases between them. The CDR3 runs to 15 residues. CDR1 is SGHNT and CDR2 is YYREEE in the germline V gene (reference sequence).

The chain joins TRBV30 to TRBJ1-4, with TRBD1 matching over 8 bases. V lost 3 bases, J lost 8 bases, and 14 bases stayed unmatched. This CDR3 has 16 amino acids. Germline lookup yields CDR1 GTSNPN and CDR2 SVGIG (reference sequence). The CDR3 loop is CAWSPTPTGEWEKLFF. The CDR3 region has the DNA TGTGCCTGGAGCCCAACACCGACAGGGGAGTGGGAAAAACTGTTTTTT.

There are a few counts of this clone. The V gene is TRBV30, the J gene TRBJ2-2; D unresolved. This CDR3 has 12 residues. V lost 3 bases, J lost 9 bases, and 11 bases lay in between. Germline-derived CDR1 and CDR2 are GTSNPN and SVGIG (reference sequence). This CDR3 is CAWSPLSRELFF. The CDR3 bases are TGTGCCTGGAGCCCTCTATCTCGGGAGCTGTTTTTT.

This clone was counted a single time. This chain uses TRBV7-3 with TRBJ2-1; D is unresolved. This CDR3 spans 13 amino acids. The V gene's germline CDR1 is SGHTA and CDR2 FQGTGA. The V gene lost 1 base and the J gene lost 6 bases, with 7 bases spanning the gap. The CDR3 spells CASSLNRINEQFF. The CDR3 bases are TGTGCCAGCAGCTTAAACAGAATCAATGAGCAGTTCTTC.

This chain uses TRBV6-5 with TRBJ2-7, with TRBD2 identical over 9 bases. The junction had 12 bases not matched to a gene; V was cut back by 11 bases and J by 4 bases. The CDR3 has 14 amino acids. CDR1 and CDR2 (germline): MNHEY, SVGAGI. This CDR3 reads CAARDSGGLYEQYF. The CDR3 DNA reads TGTGCCGCTCGGGATAGCGGGGGACTATACGAGCAGTACTTC.